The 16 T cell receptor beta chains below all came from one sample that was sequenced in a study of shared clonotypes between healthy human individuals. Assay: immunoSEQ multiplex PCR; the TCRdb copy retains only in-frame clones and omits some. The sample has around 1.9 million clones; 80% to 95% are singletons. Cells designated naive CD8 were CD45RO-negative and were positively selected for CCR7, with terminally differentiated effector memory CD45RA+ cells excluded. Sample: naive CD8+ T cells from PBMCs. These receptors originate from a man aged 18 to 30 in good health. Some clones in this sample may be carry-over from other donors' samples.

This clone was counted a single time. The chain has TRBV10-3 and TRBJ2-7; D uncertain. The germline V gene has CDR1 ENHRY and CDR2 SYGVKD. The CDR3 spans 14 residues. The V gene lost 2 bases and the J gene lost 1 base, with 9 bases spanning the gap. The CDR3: CAISEGQISYEQYF. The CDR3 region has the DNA TGTGCCATCAGTGAGGGGCAAATATCCTACGAGCAGTACTTC.

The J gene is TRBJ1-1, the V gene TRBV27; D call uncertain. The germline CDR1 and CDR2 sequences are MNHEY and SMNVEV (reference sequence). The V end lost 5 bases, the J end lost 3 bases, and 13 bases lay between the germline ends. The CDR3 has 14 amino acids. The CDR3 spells CASSPGGPHTEAFF. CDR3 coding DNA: TGTGCCAGCAGTCCCGGAGGGCCTCACACTGAAGCTTTCTTT.

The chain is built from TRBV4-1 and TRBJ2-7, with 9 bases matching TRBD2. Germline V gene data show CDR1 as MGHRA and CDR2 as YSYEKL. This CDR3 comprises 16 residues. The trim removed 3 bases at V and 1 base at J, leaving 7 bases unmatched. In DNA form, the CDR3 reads TGCGCCAGCAGCCAGGGATATAGCGGGAGATCCTACGAGCAGTACTTC. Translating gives CASSQGYSGRSYEQYF.

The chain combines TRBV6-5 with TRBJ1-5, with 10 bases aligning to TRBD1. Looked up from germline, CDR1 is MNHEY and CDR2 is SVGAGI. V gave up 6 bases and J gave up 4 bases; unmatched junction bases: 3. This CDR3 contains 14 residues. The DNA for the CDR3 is TGTGCCAGCAGATTGGGACAGGGGAATCAGCCCCAGCATTTT. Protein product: CASRLGQGNQPQHF.

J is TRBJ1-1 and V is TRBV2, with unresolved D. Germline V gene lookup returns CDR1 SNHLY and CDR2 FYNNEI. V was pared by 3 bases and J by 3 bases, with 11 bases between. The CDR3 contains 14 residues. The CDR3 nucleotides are TGTGCCAGCAGTGACGGAATTGGGCACACTGAAGCTTTCTTT. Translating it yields CASSDGIGHTEAFF.

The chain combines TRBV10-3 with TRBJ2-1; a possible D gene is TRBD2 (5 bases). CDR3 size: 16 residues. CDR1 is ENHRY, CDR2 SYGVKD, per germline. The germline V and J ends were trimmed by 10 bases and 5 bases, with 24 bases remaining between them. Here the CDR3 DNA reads TGTGCCACCAAATTGCAAAGCGGTAATAATCACAATGAGCAGTTCTTC. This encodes CATKLQSGNNHNEQFF.

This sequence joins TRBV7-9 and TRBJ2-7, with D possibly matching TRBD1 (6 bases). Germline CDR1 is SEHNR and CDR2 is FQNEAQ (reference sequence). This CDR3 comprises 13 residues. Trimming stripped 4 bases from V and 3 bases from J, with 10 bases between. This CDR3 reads CASSSDSYYEQYF. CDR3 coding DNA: TGTGCCAGCAGCTCGGACAGCTACTACGAGCAGTACTTC.

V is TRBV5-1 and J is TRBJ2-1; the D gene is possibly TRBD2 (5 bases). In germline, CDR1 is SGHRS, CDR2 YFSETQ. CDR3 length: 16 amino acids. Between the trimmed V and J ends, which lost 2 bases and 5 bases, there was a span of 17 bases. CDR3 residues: CASSLLMDLRDNEQFF. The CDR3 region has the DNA TGCGCCAGCAGCTTACTTATGGACTTGCGGGACAATGAGCAGTTCTTC.

The CDR3 DNA reads TGTGCCAGTAGTATTGGTCGGGGGGTACCCAATGAGCAGTTCTTC. This codes for CASSIGRGVPNEQFF. The chain recombines TRBV19 with TRBJ2-1; TRBD2 matches 7 bases. Germline V lookup: CDR1 LNHDA, CDR2 SQIVND (reference sequence). The CDR3 consists of 15 residues. V was pared by 3 bases and J by 6 bases, with 8 bases of the junction left unmatched. Full variable domain (remainder filled in from reference TRBV19 and TRBJ2-1): DGGITQSPKYLFRKEGQNVTLSCEQNLNHDAMYWYRQDPGQGLRLIYYSQIVNDFQKGDIAEGYSVSREKKESFPLTVTSAQKNPTAFYLCASSIGRGVPNEQFFGPGTRLTVL.

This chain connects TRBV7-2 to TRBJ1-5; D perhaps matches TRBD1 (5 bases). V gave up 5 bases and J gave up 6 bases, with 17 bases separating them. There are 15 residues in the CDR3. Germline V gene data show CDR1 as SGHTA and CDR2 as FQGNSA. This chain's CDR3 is CASSQLATGGQPQHF. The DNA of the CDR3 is TGTGCCAGCAGCCAACTGGCCACGGGGGGTCAGCCCCAGCATTTT.

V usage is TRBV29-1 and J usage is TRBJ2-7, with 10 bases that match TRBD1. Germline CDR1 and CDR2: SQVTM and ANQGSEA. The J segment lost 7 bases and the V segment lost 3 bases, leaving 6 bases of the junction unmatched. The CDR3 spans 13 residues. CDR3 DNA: TGCAGCGTTGATACGGACAGGGGGGATGAGCAGTACTTC. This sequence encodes CSVDTDRGDEQYF.

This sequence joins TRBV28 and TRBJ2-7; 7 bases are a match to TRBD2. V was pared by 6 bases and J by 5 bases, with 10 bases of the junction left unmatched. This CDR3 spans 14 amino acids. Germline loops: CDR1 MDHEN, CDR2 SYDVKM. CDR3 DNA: TGTGCCAGCAGCTCTCCGGGACTAAGACACGAGCAGTACTTC. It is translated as CASSSPGLRHEQYF. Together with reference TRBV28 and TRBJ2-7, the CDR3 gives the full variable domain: DVKVTQSSRYLVKRTGEKVFLECVQDMDHENMFWYRQDPGLGLRLIYFSYDVKMKEKGDIPEGYSVSREKKERFSLILESASTNQTSMYLCASSSPGLRHEQYFGPGTRLTVT.

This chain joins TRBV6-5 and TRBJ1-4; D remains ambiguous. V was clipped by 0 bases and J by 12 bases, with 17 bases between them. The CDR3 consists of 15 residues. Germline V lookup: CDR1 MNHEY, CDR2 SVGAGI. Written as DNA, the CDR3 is TGTGCCAGCAGTTACTCGGGCTCTCTCGGTCGAGAACTGTTTTTT. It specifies CASSYSGSLGRELFF.

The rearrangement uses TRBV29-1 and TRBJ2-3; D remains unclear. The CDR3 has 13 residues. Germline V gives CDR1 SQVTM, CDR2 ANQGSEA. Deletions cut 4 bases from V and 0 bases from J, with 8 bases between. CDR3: CSVVKGSTDTQYF. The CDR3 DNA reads TGCAGCGTTGTAAAGGGTAGCACAGATACGCAGTATTTT.

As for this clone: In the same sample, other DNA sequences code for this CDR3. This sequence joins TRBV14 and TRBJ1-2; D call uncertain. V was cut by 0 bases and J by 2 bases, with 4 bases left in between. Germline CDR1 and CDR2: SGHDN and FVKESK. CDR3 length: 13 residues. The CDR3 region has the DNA TGTGCCAGCAGCCAAGACCTAAACTATGGCTACACCTTC. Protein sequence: CASSQDLNYGYTF.

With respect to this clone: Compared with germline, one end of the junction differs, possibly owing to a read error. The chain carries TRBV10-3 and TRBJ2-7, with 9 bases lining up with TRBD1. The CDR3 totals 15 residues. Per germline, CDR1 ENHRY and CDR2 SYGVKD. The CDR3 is CAISERTGASYEQYF. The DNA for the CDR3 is TGTGCCATAAGTGAAAGGACAGGGGCGTCCTACGAGCAGTACTTC.